This TCR beta chain was sequenced during a study of CD8 T cells in Susac syndrome. An amount of RNA that ranged from about 0.45 to 1 ug was reverse transcribed with random hexamers. TCRdb independently ran MiXCR on the immunoSEQ multiplex PCR reads; one entry per CDR3 protein. The table shows around 150,000 distinct CDR3 sequences, with around 93% occurring only once. The individuals used as controls were healthy donors who had been matched for both age and sex. FACS enriched CD8+ TEMRA cells, while bulk CD8+ and CD4+ were negatively isolated. Germline CDR1 SGHTA, CDR2 FQGNSA. The germline V and J ends were trimmed by 5 bases and 5 bases, with 12 bases remaining between them. The CDR3 has 13 residues.

Sequenced input: CD4+ T cells from PBMCs. This sequence originates from a human donor in good health. The V and J genes are TRBV7-2 and TRBJ1-2; the D gene is possibly TRBD1 (6 bases). The CDR3 nucleotides read TGTGCCAGCAGCACCAGGGGAGAGTATGGCTACACCTTC. The encoded protein is CASSTRGEYGYTF. The full variable domain, rest sourced from reference TRBV7-2 and TRBJ1-2, is GAGVSQSPSNKVTEKGKDVELRCDPISGHTALYWYRQSLGQGLEFLIYFQGNSAPDKSGLPSDRFSAERTGGSVSTLTIQRTQQEDSAVYLCASSTRGEYGYTFGSGTRLTVV.